This T cell receptor (beta chain) was sequenced for a study of T cell repertoires in aging, cancer and after chemotherapy. Whole-study context: Over several months to years, re-sampled healthy donor repertoires clearly shared clones. The study's findings and limits: In each cancer cohort, median generation probability increased across chemotherapy, suggesting thymic output rebounded. In healthy donors, age-related TCR diversity loss mainly reflected lost richness. These repertoire data do not allow conclusions about immunological memory after chemotherapy.

As for this clonotype: Its target is unknown.

The trim removed 5 bases at V and 4 bases at J, leaving 9 bases unmatched. The CDR3 totals 15 residues. Germline-derived CDR1 and CDR2 are MNHNY and SVGAGI (reference sequence). Peripheral blood genomic DNA, not sorted cells or RNA, was the template. TRB rearrangements spanning V, D and J were amplified using mixed TRB-A/B primers. Each CDR3 protein is one row after TCRdb ran MiXCR on the multiplex PCR reads. This sample has roughly 6,600 distinct CDR3 sequences; 30% occur once, and the top ten carry approximately 7%. What was sequenced was blood. The clonotype was recovered from a human donor in good health. V gene TRBV6-6 combines with J gene TRBJ2-3, with 7 bases that match TRBD1. CDR3 sequence: CASSITGERADTQYF. The CDR3 bases are TGTGCCAGCAGTATAACAGGGGAGAGGGCAGATACGCAGTATTTT.